Listed below are T cell receptor beta chains from one sample, sequenced in a study of shared clonotypes between healthy human individuals. TCRdb's table, derived via immunoSEQ multiplex PCR, lists solely in-frame clones and lacks some. The sample gives some 2.1 million clones, approximately 94% of which show up once; roughly 1% is in the top ten. The specimen was naive CD8+ T cells sorted from blood. These receptors originate from a man younger than 35 in good health. Each CDR3 is given with its conserved first and last residue. D genes are given only for firm matches. Some rows mark clone size as missing; the rest say once, few, many or name a class of expanded clone.

cdr3_length: 14
v_call: TRBV30
d_call: TRBD2
j_call: TRBJ2-3
clone_size: NA
cdr3_nt: TGTGCCTGGTCACTAGCGGGGTGGGGAGATACGCAGTATTTT
cdr3_aa: CAWSLAGWGDTQYF

cdr3_length: 15
v_call: TRBV4-1
d_call: TRBD1
j_call: TRBJ2-1
clone_size: NA
cdr3_nt: TGCGCCAGCAGGCGACAGGGGAGCTCCTACAATGAGCAGTTCTTC
cdr3_aa: CASRRQGSSYNEQFF

cdr3_length: 15
v_call: TRBV4-1
d_call: NA
j_call: TRBJ1-5
clone_size: NA
cdr3_nt: TGCGCCAGCAGCCAACGATACCAGCTTGAACAGCCCCAGCATTTT
cdr3_aa: CASSQRYQLEQPQHF

cdr3_length: 18
v_call: TRBV15
d_call: NA
j_call: TRBJ1-1
clone_size: NA
cdr3_nt: TGTGCCACCAGCAGAGATGGTCAAGGTGCCCTCATGAACACTGAAGCTTTCTTT
cdr3_aa: CATSRDGQGALMNTEAFF

cdr3_length: 10
v_call: TRBV29-1
d_call: NA
j_call: TRBJ1-6
clone_size: NA
cdr3_nt: TGCAGCGTTCCGGGCCCACCCCTCCACTTT
cdr3_aa: CSVPGPPLHF

cdr3_length: 15
v_call: TRBV5-1
d_call: TRBD1
j_call: TRBJ2-7
clone_size: NA
cdr3_nt: TGCGCCAGCAGCTTGGAGGGACAGGACTCCTACGAGCAGTACTTC
cdr3_aa: CASSLEGQDSYEQYF

cdr3_length: 14
v_call: TRBV6-1
d_call: NA
j_call: TRBJ1-6
clone_size: NA
cdr3_nt: TGTGCCAGCAGTGGGTACCCCTATAATTCACCCCTCCACTTT
cdr3_aa: CASSGYPYNSPLHF

cdr3_length: 14
v_call: TRBV7-2
d_call: TRBD2
j_call: TRBJ2-7
clone_size: NA
cdr3_nt: TGTGCCAGCAGCTCTGGACTAGCGGGATTGGAGCAGTACTTC
cdr3_aa: CASSSGLAGLEQYF

cdr3_length: 13
v_call: TRBV7-8
d_call: NA
j_call: TRBJ2-1
clone_size: NA
cdr3_nt: TGTGCCAGCAGCCCGAGCTCTAGCAATGAGCAGTTCTTC
cdr3_aa: CASSPSSSNEQFF

cdr3_length: 15
v_call: TRBV27
d_call: NA
j_call: TRBJ2-7
clone_size: NA
cdr3_nt: TGTGCCAGCAGTTTCATCGCGGGCCCTGACTACGAGCAGTACTTC
cdr3_aa: CASSFIAGPDYEQYF

cdr3_length: 16
v_call: TRBV7-9
d_call: NA
j_call: TRBJ2-7
clone_size: NA
cdr3_nt: TGTGCCAGCAGCCCCCCGTTTGTCGGGTTGCGGGTGGAGCAGTACTTC
cdr3_aa: CASSPPFVGLRVEQYF

cdr3_length: 12
v_call: TRBV7-9
d_call: NA
j_call: TRBJ1-2
clone_size: NA
cdr3_nt: TGTGCCAGCAGCCCAGTCCCGTATGGCTACACCTTC
cdr3_aa: CASSPVPYGYTF

cdr3_length: 14
v_call: TRBV27
d_call: NA
j_call: TRBJ1-1
clone_size: NA
cdr3_nt: TGTGCCAGCAGTTTAGGACCATTGAACACTGAAGCTTTCTTT
cdr3_aa: CASSLGPLNTEAFF

cdr3_length: 17
v_call: TRBV9
d_call: TRBD2
j_call: TRBJ2-3
clone_size: NA
cdr3_nt: TGTGCCAGCAGCCCCGGACTAGCGGGAGGACCCACAGATACGCAGTATTTT
cdr3_aa: CASSPGLAGGPTDTQYF

cdr3_length: 15
v_call: TRBV5-1
d_call: TRBD2
j_call: TRBJ2-5
clone_size: NA
cdr3_nt: TGCGCCAGTGGAGAAGCGGGGGGATTTATGGAGACCCAGTACTTC
cdr3_aa: CASGEAGGFMETQYF

cdr3_length: 15
v_call: TRBV9
d_call: NA
j_call: TRBJ2-7
clone_size: NA
cdr3_nt: TGTGCCAGCAGCGCGGACAGTCCTATCGAGGGCGAGCAGTACTTC
cdr3_aa: CASSADSPIEGEQYF

cdr3_length: 11
v_call: TRBV7-9
d_call: NA
j_call: TRBJ2-7
clone_size: NA
cdr3_nt: TGTGCCACCAAGCTTTCGGACGAGCAGTACTTC
cdr3_aa: CATKLSDEQYF

cdr3_length: 14
v_call: TRBV6-6
d_call: NA
j_call: TRBJ1-2
clone_size: few
cdr3_nt: TGTGCCAGCAGTTCGCGGGGCGTTGAGTATGGCTACACCTTC
cdr3_aa: CASSSRGVEYGYTF

cdr3_length: 15
v_call: TRBV19
d_call: TRBD1
j_call: TRBJ2-1
clone_size: NA
cdr3_nt: TGTGCCAGTAGTATCAGGGACAGGCCGGCTGATGAGCAGTTCTTC
cdr3_aa: CASSIRDRPADEQFF

cdr3_length: 15
v_call: TRBV27
d_call: TRBD1
j_call: TRBJ2-5
clone_size: NA
cdr3_nt: TGTGCCAGCAGTTTAACCACAGGGGGCATAGAGACCCAGTACTTC
cdr3_aa: CASSLTTGGIETQYF

cdr3_length: 15
v_call: TRBV4-3
d_call: TRBD2
j_call: TRBJ2-5
clone_size: NA
cdr3_nt: TGCGCCAGCAGCCATCTGACTAGCGGGATTGAGACCCAGTACTTC
cdr3_aa: CASSHLTSGIETQYF

cdr3_length: 13
v_call: TRBV18
d_call: NA
j_call: TRBJ2-7
clone_size: NA
cdr3_nt: TGTGCCAGCTCACCCGGACGGTCCTACGAGCAGTACTTC
cdr3_aa: CASSPGRSYEQYF

cdr3_length: 15
v_call: TRBV6-5
d_call: NA
j_call: TRBJ2-7
clone_size: NA
cdr3_nt: TGTGCCAGCAGTTTGTTCACAGGTAGCACCTACGAGCAGTACTTC
cdr3_aa: CASSLFTGSTYEQYF

cdr3_length: 14
v_call: TRBV11-2
d_call: NA
j_call: TRBJ2-4
clone_size: NA
cdr3_nt: TGTGCCAGCAGCGCCCAGGCGGCCAAAAACATTCAGTACTTC
cdr3_aa: CASSAQAAKNIQYF

cdr3_length: 17
v_call: TRBV21-1
d_call: NA
j_call: TRBJ1-3
clone_size: NA
cdr3_nt: TGTGCCAGCAGCAGAAAGGGAGACAGGGAGGTTGGAAACACCATATATTTT
cdr3_aa: CASSRKGDREVGNTIYF

cdr3_length: 16
v_call: TRBV27
d_call: TRBD2
j_call: TRBJ2-1
clone_size: NA
cdr3_nt: TGTGCCAGCAGTTTATCTCCCGGGACTAGTCGCGGTGAGCAGTTCTTC
cdr3_aa: CASSLSPGTSRGEQFF

cdr3_length: 13
v_call: TRBV7-2
d_call: TRBD2
j_call: TRBJ2-7
clone_size: NA
cdr3_nt: TGTGCCAGCAGCGATGGACTAGCCACCGAGCAGTACTTC
cdr3_aa: CASSDGLATEQYF

cdr3_length: 18
v_call: TRBV4-3
d_call: TRBD2
j_call: TRBJ2-1
clone_size: once
cdr3_nt: TGCGCCAGCAGCCAAGAAGGTCCTAGCGGGAGGGGGTACAATGAGCAGTTCTTC
cdr3_aa: CASSQEGPSGRGYNEQFF

cdr3_length: 14
v_call: TRBV4-1
d_call: NA
j_call: TRBJ1-2
clone_size: NA
cdr3_nt: TGCGCCAGCAGCCAAGTCACAGGATACGATGGCTACACCTTC
cdr3_aa: CASSQVTGYDGYTF

cdr3_length: 14
v_call: TRBV7-8
d_call: NA
j_call: TRBJ2-1
clone_size: once
cdr3_nt: TGTGCCACCTATATTGAATCATCCTACAATGAGCAGTTCTTC
cdr3_aa: CATYIESSYNEQFF

cdr3_length: 16
v_call: TRBV27
d_call: NA
j_call: TRBJ1-6
clone_size: NA
cdr3_nt: TGTGCCAGCAGTCCCACCGGGGCGGGGGGCGGTTCACCCCTCCACTTT
cdr3_aa: CASSPTGAGGGSPLHF

cdr3_length: 15
v_call: TRBV4-3
d_call: NA
j_call: TRBJ2-3
clone_size: NA
cdr3_nt: TGCGCCAGCAGCGACCATGCGGGGCCCCCAGATACGCAGTATTTT
cdr3_aa: CASSDHAGPPDTQYF

cdr3_length: 17
v_call: TRBV4-3
d_call: NA
j_call: TRBJ2-3
clone_size: NA
cdr3_nt: TGCGCCAGCAGCCAAGGTCCGCAGCTCCGGGCCACAGATACGCAGTATTTT
cdr3_aa: CASSQGPQLRATDTQYF

cdr3_length: 16
v_call: TRBV6-4
d_call: NA
j_call: TRBJ2-1
clone_size: NA
cdr3_nt: TGTGCCAGCATCCCTCGGGACCCAAAAGGCCACAATGAGCAGTTCTTC
cdr3_aa: CASIPRDPKGHNEQFF

cdr3_length: 18
v_call: TRBV7-9
d_call: NA
j_call: TRBJ1-2
clone_size: NA
cdr3_nt: TGTGCCAGCAGCTTACTCCTCCCCAAGGACCTAGCTAACTATGGCTACACCTTC
cdr3_aa: CASSLLLPKDLANYGYTF

cdr3_length: 14
v_call: TRBV2
d_call: TRBD1
j_call: TRBJ2-7
clone_size: NA
cdr3_nt: TGTGCCAGCGAAGTTTGGGACAGCTCCTACGAGCAGTACTTC
cdr3_aa: CASEVWDSSYEQYF

cdr3_length: 15
v_call: TRBV27
d_call: NA
j_call: TRBJ2-1
clone_size: NA
cdr3_nt: TGTGCCAGCAGTTTAGGCGGGGCCCCTTACAATGAGCAGTTCTTC
cdr3_aa: CASSLGGAPYNEQFF

cdr3_length: 14
v_call: TRBV7-7
d_call: NA
j_call: TRBJ2-5
clone_size: NA
cdr3_nt: TGTGCTAGCAGCTTAGCGCCAGGGGAAGAGACCCAGTACTTC
cdr3_aa: CASSLAPGEETQYF

cdr3_length: 16
v_call: TRBV27
d_call: TRBD1
j_call: TRBJ1-4
clone_size: NA
cdr3_nt: TGTGCCAGCAGTTTTGGACAGGGGGTTGGAAATGAAAAACTGTTTTTT
cdr3_aa: CASSFGQGVGNEKLFF

cdr3_length: 15
v_call: TRBV4-3
d_call: NA
j_call: TRBJ2-5
clone_size: NA
cdr3_nt: TGCGCCAGCAGCCAAGCATTGGTGGGCCAAGAGACCCAGTACTTC
cdr3_aa: CASSQALVGQETQYF

cdr3_length: 14
v_call: TRBV5-1
d_call: TRBD1
j_call: TRBJ1-4
clone_size: NA
cdr3_nt: TGCGCCAGCAGCAAACAACAGGGGCGGGAAAAACTGTTTTTT
cdr3_aa: CASSKQQGREKLFF

cdr3_length: 19
v_call: TRBV28
d_call: TRBD2
j_call: TRBJ2-3
clone_size: NA
cdr3_nt: TGTGCCAGCAGTTGGGGATACGGACTAGCGGAGGAGGACACAGATACGCAGTATTTT
cdr3_aa: CASSWGYGLAEEDTDTQYF